A selection of T cell receptor beta chains follows, all from one sample in a study of CD8 T cells in ankylosing spondylitis. TCRdb reanalysed the 5' RACE reads using MiXCR and keeps one entry per CDR3 protein. The sample holds about 800,000 distinct CDR3 sequences; 10% to 15% are singletons and the top ten take 0.51%. Sequencing was done on a sample of blood, either unsorted or a sorted T cell fraction (not recorded which). The source of these receptors is a male donor with ankylosing spondylitis. CDR3s include the opening cysteine and the closing phenylalanine or tryptophan. A D gene is named only where the DNA matches it firmly. Clone size is stated in some rows and not others, as once, few, many or a class when expanded.

j_call,v_call,clone_size,d_call,cdr3_aa,cdr3_nt
TRBJ1-4,TRBV3-1,few,TRBD1,CASSLAGQGNEKLFF,TGTGCCAGCAGCCTCGCGGGACAGGGTAATGAAAAACTGTTTTTT
TRBJ2-7,TRBV27,many,.,CASRERFKGYEQYF,TGTGCCAGCAGAGAGAGATTTAAGGGGTACGAGCAGTACTTC
TRBJ2-3,TRBV6-2/TRBV6-3,.,.,CASSYEGGPDTQYF,TGTGCCAGCAGTTACGAGGGGGGGCCAGATACGCAGTATTTT
TRBJ2-2,TRBV7-9,.,TRBD2,CASSKGLAGSNSGELFF,TGTGCCAGCAGCAAAGGACTAGCGGGATCGAACTCCGGGGAGCTGTTTTTT
TRBJ2-3,TRBV5-1,.,TRBD2,CASSLPRESADTQYF,TGCGCCAGCAGCTTGCCGCGGGAGTCCGCAGATACGCAGTATTTT
TRBJ2-7,TRBV7-2,.,.,CASSFGGTHYEQYF,TGTGCCAGCAGCTTTGGGGGAACCCACTACGAGCAGTACTTC
TRBJ2-3,TRBV7-3,.,TRBD1,CASSRTGTLLDTQYF,TGTGCCAGCAGTCGGACAGGCACCCTTTTGGATACGCAGTATTTT
TRBJ2-1,TRBV5-1,many,.,CASSLVPGRNEQFF,TGCGCCAGCAGCTTGGTCCCAGGGCGCAATGAGCAGTTCTTC
TRBJ2-5,TRBV10-3,few,.,CAVARTDQETQYF,TGTGCCGTCGCTCGGACGGATCAAGAGACCCAGTACTTC
TRBJ2-7,TRBV4-2,few,.,CASSQDGRRDEQYF,TGTGCCAGCAGCCAAGATGGAAGGAGGGACGAGCAGTACTTC
TRBJ2-1,TRBV20-1,.,.,CSARVWGSVNEQFF,TGCAGTGCTAGAGTTTGGGGAAGCGTAAATGAGCAGTTCTTC
TRBJ1-1,TRBV27,many,TRBD1,CASSSRQGFEAFF,TGTGCCAGCAGTTCTCGACAGGGGTTTGAAGCTTTCTTT
TRBJ2-4,TRBV4-3,many,.,CASSQRPVGGENIQYF,TGCGCCAGCAGCCAGCGCCCCGTTGGAGGGGAAAACATTCAGTACTTC
TRBJ1-2,TRBV30,few,.,CAWIRRSRGYYGYTF,TGTGCCTGGATCCGAAGGAGTAGGGGGTACTATGGCTACACCTTC
TRBJ2-7,TRBV7-2,many,TRBD1,CASSLAGQGIYEQYF,TGTGCCAGCAGCTTAGCGGGACAGGGCATCTACGAGCAGTACTTC
TRBJ2-7,TRBV7-2,.,TRBD2,CASSLFVKRGSYEQYF,TGTGCCAGCAGCTTATTCGTGAAGCGGGGCTCCTACGAGCAGTACTTC
TRBJ1-6,TRBV20-1,few,.,CSARMFPDRNNSPLHF,TGCAGTGCTAGAATGTTCCCGGACAGAAATAATTCACCCCTCCACTTT
TRBJ2-6,TRBV29-1,many,.,CSVPTNSQSSGANVLTF,TGCAGCGTTCCGACTAACTCTCAGAGCTCTGGGGCCAACGTCCTGACTTTC
TRBJ1-1,TRBV7-9,few,.,CASSLRPSTEAFF,TGTGCCAGCAGCTTACGTCCAAGTACTGAAGCTTTCTTT
TRBJ2-3,TRBV20-1,.,TRBD2,CSASRLAGGEDTQYF,TGCAGTGCTTCCCGACTAGCGGGGGGGGAGGATACGCAGTATTTT
TRBJ2-2,TRBV4-2,few,TRBD1,CASSQSGTGKLFF,TGTGCCAGCAGCCAGTCCGGGACAGGGAAACTGTTTTTT
TRBJ1-1,TRBV5-1,.,.,CASSHSAGNTEAFF,TGCGCCAGCAGTCACTCGGCAGGTAACACTGAAGCTTTCTTT
TRBJ2-1,TRBV27,.,TRBD2,CAASYPSPGLGERFTYNEQFF,TGTGCCGCCAGTTATCCGTCACCGGGACTAGGGGAGCGGTTCACCTACAATGAGCAGTTCTTC
TRBJ1-1,TRBV7-9,.,.,CASSLFSSTEAFF,TGTGCCAGCAGCTTATTTTCTAGCACTGAAGCTTTCTTT
TRBJ2-3,TRBV20-1,.,.,CTAPLPGQDTQYF,TGCACTGCTCCCCTCCCCGGACAAGATACGCAGTATTTT
TRBJ1-2,TRBV7-2,few,TRBD1,CASSPRTGIHYGYTF,TGTGCCAGCAGCCCTCGGACAGGCATTCACTATGGCTACACCTTC
TRBJ2-2,TRBV4-3,few,.,CASSQNPPPGELFF,TGCGCCAGCAGCCAAAACCCCCCTCCCGGGGAGCTGTTTTTT
TRBJ2-7,TRBV28,few,TRBD2,CASSLIAGIYEQYF,TGTGCCAGCAGTTTAATAGCGGGGATCTACGAGCAGTACTTC
TRBJ1-1,TRBV9,.,.,CASSKTVLNTEAFF,TGTGCCAGCAGCAAGACAGTGTTGAACACTGAAGCTTTCTTT
TRBJ1-5,TRBV5-6,.,.,CASSWRGKWGNQPQHF,TGTGCCAGCAGCTGGAGGGGGAAGTGGGGCAATCAGCCCCAGCATTTT
TRBJ2-5,TRBV7-2,.,.,CASSLVRQGQTQYF,TGTGCCAGCAGCTTAGTACGGCAGGGGCAGACCCAGTACTTC
TRBJ1-2,TRBV9,.,.,CASSLLGGGYGYTF,TGTGCCAGCAGCCTACTCGGGGGGGGCTATGGCTACACCTTC
TRBJ2-3,TRBV20-1,few,.,CSARSLRSTDTQYF,TGCAGTGCTAGGAGCCTCCGAAGCACAGATACGCAGTATTTT
TRBJ1-3,TRBV6-5,.,TRBD1,CASSYSGTGSGNTIYF,TGTGCCAGCAGTTACTCAGGGACAGGGTCTGGAAACACCATATATTTT
TRBJ2-3,TRBV5-6,.,TRBD2,CASSWGGLSTDTQYF,TGTGCCAGCAGCTGGGGGGGACTAAGCACAGATACGCAGTATTTT
TRBJ2-1,TRBV20-1,few,TRBD2,CSARLAGGRGRQFF,TGCAGTGCTAGACTAGCGGGAGGCCGGGGGCGGCAGTTCTTC
TRBJ2-5,TRBV7-8,.,.,CASSWGPGETQYF,TGTGCCAGCAGTTGGGGACCGGGGGAGACCCAGTACTTC
TRBJ2-7,TRBV12-3/TRBV12-4,.,TRBD1,CASTLDRGNRKYEQYF,TGTGCCAGCACCCTGGACAGGGGGAATCGAAAATACGAGCAGTACTTC
TRBJ2-2,TRBV24-1,.,TRBD1,CATSEPDRGRNTGELFF,TGTGCCACCAGTGAACCTGACAGGGGGCGAAACACCGGGGAGCTGTTTTTT
TRBJ1-1,TRBV28,.,TRBD1,CASRYRGPNTEAFF,TGTGCCAGCAGATACAGGGGGCCTAACACTGAAGCTTTCTTT
TRBJ2-3,TRBV10-3,many,.,CAISERGPHTDTQYF,TGTGCCATCAGTGAGCGGGGGCCTCACACAGATACGCAGTATTTT
TRBJ1-1,TRBV5-1,few,TRBD1,CASSSDRVDTTEAFF,TGCGCCAGCAGCAGCGACAGGGTGGATACCACTGAAGCTTTCTTT